This T cell receptor beta chain comes out of a study of CXCR3-negative and CXCR3-positive naive CD8 T cells. This clonotype registers medium-sized by frequency. Carrying UMI labels, the TRB cDNA libraries were prepared through 5' RACE. TCRdb reanalyzed the 5' RACE reads, giving one entry per CDR3 protein sequence and no DNA. This sample's table reports about 5,500 distinct CDR3 sequences. The V gene's germline CDR1 is SQVTM and CDR2 ANQGSEA. This CDR3 region has 12 residues. The TCR was taken from a human donor in good health. Some clones in this sample may be carry-over from other donors' samples. Material for sequencing was naive CXCR3- CD8+ T cells from blood. Subset given: CD45RO-CCR7+CD27+CD95- naive CD8+ T cells lacking CXCR3 (TNR3-). The chain links TRBV29-1 to TRBJ2-7; the D gene TCRdb calls, TRBD1, cannot be checked with no DNA. CDR3 sequence reads: CSVETLKSEQYF.